These 17 T cell receptor beta chains were all obtained from the same sample, sequenced in a study of early T cells in non-severe SARS-CoV-2 infection. TCRdb re-called the 5' RACE reads with MiXCR, one entry per CDR3 protein. The repertoire holds 100,000 or so distinct CDR3 sequences, with roughly 17% as singletons. The material sequenced was whole blood, taken at baseline. The receptors come from an adult who was a healthcare worker with PCR-confirmed SARS-CoV-2 infection or an uninfected control (not recorded which).

This chain joins TRBV2 and TRBJ1-5, with D perhaps TRBD1 (5 bases). Trimming removed 3 bases from V and 10 bases from J, with 10 bases in between. CDR3 length: 12 residues. Germline assignment: CDR1 SNHLY and CDR2 FYNNEI. CDR3 DNA: TGTGCCAGCAGTGATACAGGTCTCCCCCAGCATTTT. Translation gives CASSDTGLPQHF. Complete variable domain (other parts from reference TRBV2 and TRBJ1-5): EPEVTQTPSHQVTQMGQEVILRCVPISNHLYFYWYRQILGQKVEFLVSFYNNEISEKSEIFDDQFSVERPDGSNFTLKIRSTKLEDSAMYFCASSDTGLPQHFGDGTRLSIL.

This clonotype has at least ten counts. The chain couples TRBV20-1 to TRBJ2-7, with a weak D call TRBD1 (6 bases). With 3 bases removed from V and 1 base from J, the gap between germline ends came to 19 bases. The CDR3 contains 16 residues. CDR1 and CDR2 from the germline V gene are DFQATT and SNEGSKA (reference sequence). The CDR3 bases are TGCAGTGCTAGGAGCAAAAACAGGGAATGGTCCTACGAGCAGTACTTC. This codes for CSARSKNREWSYEQYF.

Ten or more counts support this clonotype. This sequence joins TRBV9 and TRBJ2-7, with 8 bases fitting TRBD2. Germline values: CDR1 SGDLS, CDR2 YYNGEE. The junction had 10 bases not matched to a gene; V was cut back by 10 bases and J by 4 bases. The CDR3 runs to 13 residues. CDR3 protein: CASGAGEGYEQYF. The CDR3 region has the DNA TGTGCCTCCGGAGCGGGAGAAGGGTACGAGCAGTACTTC.

This clonotype was found many times. The chain uses TRBV28 and TRBJ2-5; D gene unclear. This CDR3 comprises 12 residues. Trimming removed 1 base from V and 5 bases from J, with 5 bases in between. The germline CDR1 and CDR2 sequences are MDHEN and SYDVKM. This chain's CDR3 is CASSLFRETQYF. The CDR3 region has the DNA TGTGCCAGCAGTTTATTCCGGGAGACCCAGTACTTC.

This clonotype was seen just once. The chain employs TRBV20-1 and TRBJ1-1; D is uncertain. Between the trimmed V and J ends, which lost 6 bases and 11 bases, there was a span of 22 bases. Per the germline V gene, CDR1 is DFQATT and CDR2 is SNEGSKA (reference sequence). The CDR3 extends over 13 amino acids. The CDR3 coding sequence is TGCAGTGCCCCCGGGCAGGCGAAAGATAGGGCTTTCTTT. Translation gives CSAPGQAKDRAFF.

The V and J genes are TRBV11-3 and TRBJ1-1; D is unresolved. The V and J ends lost 5 bases and 2 bases respectively, with 9 bases between them. The CDR3 sequence is 13 residues long. Germline CDR1 reads SGHNT; CDR2 reads YENEEA. CDR3 sequence reads: CASSIGRNTEAFF. DNA of the CDR3: TGTGCCAGCAGCATCGGAAGAAACACTGAAGCTTTCTTT.

This clonotype occurred a few times. This sequence joins TRBV11-2 and TRBJ2-7; 9 positions agree with TRBD1. After removal of 5 bases from V and 2 bases from J, the junction contained 10 bases not matched to a gene. The CDR3 is made up of 16 amino acids. The V gene's germline CDR1 is SGHAT and CDR2 FQNNGV. The CDR3 loop is CASSPVSRQGAYEQYF. CDR3 sequence (DNA): TGTGCCAGCAGCCCAGTTTCCCGACAGGGGGCCTACGAGCAGTACTTC.

The chain is built from TRBV4-1 and TRBJ2-7, with 7 bases that match TRBD2. The V and J ends lost 8 bases and 6 bases, in that order; junction bases with no gene match: 7. Germline CDR1 MGHRA, CDR2 YSYEKL. This CDR3 region has 12 residues. The DNA for the CDR3 is TGCGCCAGCCGCGGGGGAGCACGCGAGCAGTACTTC. Amino acid sequence: CASRGGAREQYF.

This chain uses TRBV19 with TRBJ2-7; a weak D match, TRBD1 (5 bases). This CDR3 contains 17 residues. V lost 2 bases to trimming and J lost 0 bases, with 17 bases between them. The germline CDR1 and CDR2 sequences are LNHDA and SQIVND (reference sequence). CDR3 sequence reads: CASSIRPGPAHSYEQYF. The CDR3 DNA is TGTGCCAGTAGTATAAGGCCAGGGCCAGCTCACTCCTACGAGCAGTACTTC.

At least ten counts were recorded for this clonotype. The chain has TRBV7-2 and TRBJ2-5; a weak D match, TRBD1 (6 bases). The ends were cut back, 0 bases at V and 5 bases at J, with 13 bases in the middle. The germline gives CDR1 SGHTA, CDR2 FQGNSA. The CDR3 spans 15 residues. The CDR3 spells CASSLAQGGTETQYF. The CDR3 bases are TGTGCCAGCAGCTTAGCACAGGGTGGCACGGAGACCCAGTACTTC.

The table lists this clonotype with many counts. The genes are TRBV28 and TRBJ2-7; D not resolved. Germline V CDR1 and CDR2: MDHEN, SYDVKM. The germline V and J ends were trimmed by 9 bases and 3 bases, with 9 bases remaining between them. The CDR3 totals 11 residues. The chain's CDR3 is CASSLVYEQYF. The CDR3 DNA reads TGTGCCAGTTCGCTAGTCTACGAGCAGTACTTC.

This chain links TRBV20-1 with TRBJ2-6; 7 nucleotides agree with TRBD1. This CDR3 comprises 14 residues. CDR1 is DFQATT and CDR2 is SNEGSKA in the germline V gene (reference sequence). The V gene end was trimmed by 4 bases and the J gene end by 4 bases; junction bases not matched to a gene: 4. The CDR3 bases are TGCAGTGCTAAAGACAGGGCCGGGGCCAACGTCCTGACTTTC. This gives the protein CSAKDRAGANVLTF.

This clonotype was picked up a small number of times. The rearrangement uses TRBV4-3 and TRBJ2-7, with 9 bases identical to TRBD1. V gave up 2 bases and J gave up 2 bases; unmatched junction bases: 4. The germline V gene encodes CDR1 LGHNA and CDR2 YSLEER. The CDR3 covers 15 residues. For the CDR3, the DNA is TGCGCCAGCAGCCAATACCGGGACAGGGCCTACGAGCAGTACTTC. Amino acids: CASSQYRDRAYEQYF.

This clonotype was seen ten or more times. The rearrangement joins TRBV3-1 to TRBJ2-7; D is possibly TRBD1 or TRBD2 (5 bases each). The CDR3 contains 17 residues. CDR1 and CDR2 from the germline V gene are LGHDT and YNNKEL (reference sequence). V was cut by 1 base and J by 9 bases, with 25 bases left in between. The CDR3, as DNA: TGTGCCAGCAGCCAAGCACCCCCGGGGCAGGGAAAAGGACCGCAGTACTTC. This encodes CASSQAPPGQGKGPQYF.

This clonotype occurred a few times. V gene TRBV27 combines with J gene TRBJ1-2; no definite D call. Germline CDR1 is MNHEY and CDR2 is SMNVEV (reference sequence). CDR3 length: 12 amino acids. V lost 5 bases and J 2 bases, leaving 6 bases between the germline ends. CDR3 loop: CASSDGNYGYTF. In DNA, the CDR3 is TGTGCCAGCAGTGACGGAAACTATGGCTACACCTTC.

The chain carries TRBV7-8 and TRBJ2-3; D remains ambiguous. This CDR3 comprises 15 residues. V was cut by 6 bases and J by 5 bases, with 18 bases left in between. Germline V gene sequence: CDR1 SGHVS, CDR2 FQNEAQ. DNA of the CDR3: TGTGCCAGCAGTATAAGGACGGTTAGAGGAGATACGCAGTATTTT. Translating it yields CASSIRTVRGDTQYF.

A few counts support this clonotype. The V call is TRBV20-1, the J call TRBJ2-7, with a possible D match to TRBD1 (5 bases). In germline, CDR1 is DFQATT, CDR2 SNEGSKA (reference sequence). The CDR3 spans 15 residues. Trimming removed 2 bases from V and 7 bases from J, with 21 bases in between. The CDR3 reads CSARPQTESVGEQYF. DNA for the CDR3: TGCAGTGCTAGACCTCAGACAGAAAGTGTGGGGGAGCAGTACTTC.